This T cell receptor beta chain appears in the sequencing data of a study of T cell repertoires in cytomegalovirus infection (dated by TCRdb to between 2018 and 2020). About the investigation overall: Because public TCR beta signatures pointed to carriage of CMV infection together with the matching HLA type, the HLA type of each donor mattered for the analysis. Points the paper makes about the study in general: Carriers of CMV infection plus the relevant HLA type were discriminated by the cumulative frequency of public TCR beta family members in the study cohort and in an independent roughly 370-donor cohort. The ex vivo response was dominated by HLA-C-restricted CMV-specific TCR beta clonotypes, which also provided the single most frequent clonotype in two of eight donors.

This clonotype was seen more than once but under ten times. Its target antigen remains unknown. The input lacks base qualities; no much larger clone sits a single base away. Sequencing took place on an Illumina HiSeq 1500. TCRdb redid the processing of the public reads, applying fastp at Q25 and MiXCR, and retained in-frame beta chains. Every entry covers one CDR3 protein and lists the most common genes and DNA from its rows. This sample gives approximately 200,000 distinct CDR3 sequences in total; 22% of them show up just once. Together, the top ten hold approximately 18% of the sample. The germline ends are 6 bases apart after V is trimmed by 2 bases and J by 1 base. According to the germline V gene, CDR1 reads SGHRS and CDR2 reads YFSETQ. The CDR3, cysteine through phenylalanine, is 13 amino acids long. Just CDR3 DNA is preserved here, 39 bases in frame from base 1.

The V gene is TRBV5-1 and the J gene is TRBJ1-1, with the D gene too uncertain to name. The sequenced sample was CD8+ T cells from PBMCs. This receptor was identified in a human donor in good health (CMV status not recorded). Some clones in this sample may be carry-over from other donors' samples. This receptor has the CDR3 CASSLEGNTEAFF. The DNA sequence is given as TGCGCCAGCAGCTTAGAGGGGAACACTGAAGCTTTCTTT.